The present T cell receptor (beta chain) was sequenced within a study of T-cell memory formation after mild COVID-19. Study information: Largely, TCR clusters stayed within a single donor.

TCRdb re-derived calls from the 5' RACE reads in MiXCR, one entry per CDR3 protein. The sample has about 140,000 distinct CDR3 sequences; around 27% are singletons. The germline V gene encodes CDR1 MNHEY and CDR2 SMNVEV (reference sequence). Trimming stripped 3 bases from V and 2 bases from J, with 11 bases between. The CDR3 has 14 residues. Overall study results and limits: There were some responding clones in pre-infection memory, which suggested that cross-reactive memory had joined. Contracting clones from day 15 to 85 had balanced CD4/CD8; later expanders favoured CD4+.

In its sample, this clonotype was seen a few times. Its antigen is unidentified. The gene calls are TRBV27 and TRBJ2-7; D is ambiguous. The specimen was PBMCs or a T cell subset sorted from them (not recorded which). The receptor was isolated from an adult woman who had mild COVID-19 (a few samples of this study predate the infection). Cell type and time point are not known. CDR3 DNA: TGTGCCAGCAGTTTTAAAGGGTGGACCTACGAGCAGTACTTC. Its protein product is CASSFKGWTYEQYF.